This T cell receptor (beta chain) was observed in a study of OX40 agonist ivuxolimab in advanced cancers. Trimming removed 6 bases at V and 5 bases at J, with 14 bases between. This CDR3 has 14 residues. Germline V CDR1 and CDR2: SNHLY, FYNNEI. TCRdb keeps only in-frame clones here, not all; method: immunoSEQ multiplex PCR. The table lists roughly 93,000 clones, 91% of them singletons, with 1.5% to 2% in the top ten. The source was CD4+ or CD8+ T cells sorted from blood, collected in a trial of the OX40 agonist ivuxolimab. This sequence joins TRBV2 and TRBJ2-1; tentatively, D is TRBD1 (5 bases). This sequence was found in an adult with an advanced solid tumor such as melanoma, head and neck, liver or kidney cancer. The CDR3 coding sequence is TGTGCCAGCAGGGACAAGCTCCGGGACAATGAGCAGTTCTTC. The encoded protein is CASRDKLRDNEQFF.